This TCR beta chain appears in the sequencing data of a study of T cell responses to AZD1222 COVID-19 vaccine. Germline V gene lookup returns CDR1 SNHLY and CDR2 FYNNEI. Trimming removed 5 bases at V and 5 bases at J, with 13 bases between. The CDR3 sequence is 13 residues long. Sequencing used immunoSEQ multiplex PCR; TCRdb keeps in-frame clones, though not all of them. The table records approximately 160,000 clones, under 95% of them present only once. This specimen consisted of peripheral blood, obtained 28 days after the second AZD1222 dose. The source is an adult who received the AZD1222 COVID-19 vaccine. J is TRBJ2-7 and V is TRBV2; D may be TRBD1 or TRBD2 (5 bases each). The DNA of the CDR3 is TGTGCCAGCAGTCCGTGGGACGACCACGAGCAGTACTTC. Its protein is CASSPWDDHEQYF. The whole variable domain, remainder taken from reference TRBV2 and TRBJ2-7, is EPEVTQTPSHQVTQMGQEVILRCVPISNHLYFYWYRQILGQKVEFLVSFYNNEISEKSEIFDDQFSVERPDGSNFTLKIRSTKLEDSAMYFCASSPWDDHEQYFGPGTRLTVT.